This record looks at one T cell receptor beta chain sequence and its context. Its specificity is unknown. Germline and junction disagree at one end, which may indicate a read error. This record belongs to a study of vaccination and CD4 T cells after COVID-19. Sequenced with the Oncomine TCR Beta short-read assay was DNA taken from cultured CD4+ T cells. In this case, cultured CD4+ T cells provided the extracted genomic DNA. Each CDR3 protein is one row after TCRdb ran MiXCR on the PCR reads. This table has about 23,000 distinct CDR3 sequences, over 60% appearing once. From germline, CDR1 is SQVTM and CDR2 ANQGSEA. The CDR3 runs 12 residues. Treatment noted: roughly 10-day PBMC culture with coronavirus spike peptide pools or control peptides (ViraFEST assay).

The chain uses TRBV29-1 and TRBJ2-5; the match to TRBD2 covers 9 bases. The TCR sequence derives from a human donor who received a COVID-19 vaccine. This material consisted of CD4+ T cells from blood, cultured in vitro, taken after SARS-CoV-2 vaccination. The CDR3 loop reads CSAESGGETQYF. The CDR3 coding sequence is TGCAGCGCTGAAAGCGGGGGGGAGACCCAGTACTTC.